The 8 T cell receptor beta chains below come from one sample, sequenced in a study of T cells in localized non-small cell lung cancer (dated by TCRdb to the early 2020s). The library relied on the immunoSEQ multiplex PCR assay. The table was pulled from immuneACCESS by TCRdb, which kept in-frame rearrangements only. Such tables lose some clones; where checked, under half of the loss comes from unresolved V genes, and the rest has no known cause. Counted in this sample were 20,000 or so clones; 65% to 90% of them appeared once. The ten largest clones represent about 4.6% of the sample. Sequences were derived from peripheral blood, sampled before any cancer treatment. These receptors all come from a man aged 35-69 years with stage I lung adenocarcinoma.

The chain recombines TRBV19 with TRBJ2-5; D gene uncertain. Germline CDR1 and CDR2: LNHDA and SQIVND (reference sequence). The length of the CDR3 is 13 residues. The V gene lost 3 bases and the J gene lost 11 bases, with 16 bases spanning the gap. CDR3: CASSMERGLEQYF. The CDR3 region has the DNA TGTGCCAGTAGTATGGAACGCGGATTAGAACAGTACTTC. The variable domain in full, with the rest retrieved from reference TRBV19 and TRBJ2-5, is DGGITQSPKYLFRKEGQNVTLSCEQNLNHDAMYWYRQDPGQGLRLIYYSQIVNDFQKGDIAEGYSVSREKKESFPLTVTSAQKNPTAFYLCASSMERGLEQYFGPGTRLLVL.

The chain is built from TRBV11-2 and TRBJ2-7; D uncertain. V was shortened by 5 bases and J by 1 base, with 3 bases between the two germline ends. The germline CDR1 and CDR2 sequences are SGHAT and FQNNGV. The CDR3 covers 11 residues. CDR3 bases: TGTGCCAGCAGCCCATCCTACGAGCAGTACTTC. This codes for CASSPSYEQYF.

V usage is TRBV7-8 and J usage is TRBJ2-6, with D unclear. V lost 4 bases and J lost 0, with 10 bases in between. The CDR3 runs 16 residues. Germline V CDR1 and CDR2: SGHVS, FQNEAQ. Here the CDR3 reads CASSSRLSSGANVLTF. CDR3 sequence (DNA): TGTGCCAGCAGCTCTCGATTGAGCTCTGGGGCCAACGTCCTGACTTTC.

CDR3 DNA sequence: TGCAGCGTTGAAGGGGACAGGGCGGTCGGGGAGCTGTTTTTT. This sequence encodes CSVEGDRAVGELFF. The V and J genes are TRBV29-1 and TRBJ2-2; 9 nucleotides align to TRBD1. The CDR3 has 14 amino acids. V lost 1 base, J lost 7 bases, and 4 bases stayed unmatched. CDR1 SQVTM and CDR2 ANQGSEA come from the germline V gene.

The chain recombines TRBV7-9 with TRBJ2-5; 7 bases align to TRBD2. V dropped 1 base and J dropped 3; count of bases not matched to a gene: 8. CDR3 length: 16 residues. The germline V gene encodes CDR1 SEHNR and CDR2 FQNEAQ (reference sequence). Written as DNA, the CDR3 is TGTGCCAGCAGCTTAGTAGGAGGGCTAGCGGAAGAGACCCAGTACTTC. Translating it yields CASSLVGGLAEETQYF.

The CDR3 sequence: CASSLRGNTEAFF. In DNA, the CDR3 is TGTGCCAGCAGCTTGAGGGGCAACACTGAAGCTTTCTTT. The chain uses TRBV7-9 and TRBJ1-1; perhaps TRBD1 as D (5 bases). The germline V gene has CDR1 SEHNR and CDR2 FQNEAQ (reference sequence). The CDR3 totals 13 residues. The V and J ends lost 3 bases and 2 bases respectively, with 7 bases between them. Looking up the rest from reference TRBV7-9 and TRBJ1-1 gives the full variable domain: DTGVSQNPRHKITKRGQNVTFRCDPISEHNRLYWYRQTLGQGPEFLTYFQNEAQLEKSRLLSDRFSAERPKGSFSTLEIQRTEQGDSAMYLCASSLRGNTEAFFGQGTRLTVV.

The rearrangement uses TRBV5-6 and TRBJ2-7; D could derive from TRBD1 or TRBD2 (5 bases each). The CDR3 length is 14 residues. Trimming cost V 5 bases and J 2 bases, with 14 bases left between them. Germline V CDR1 and CDR2: SGHDT, YYEEEE. The CDR3 DNA follows: TGTGCCAGCAGGACCGGGACGGGGCCCTACGAGCAGTACTTC. This encodes CASRTGTGPYEQYF.

The J gene is TRBJ2-3, the V gene TRBV11-2; either TRBD1 or TRBD2 may supply D (6 bases each). The germline V and J ends were trimmed by 10 bases and 2 bases, with 28 bases remaining between them. CDR1 and CDR2 from the germline V gene are SGHAT and FQNNGV. The CDR3 totals 18 residues. CDR3 DNA: TGTGCCATTCCCCTCGGGGCAGGGGACTTCTCCAACACAGATACGCAGTATTTT. It codes for CAIPLGAGDFSNTDTQYF.